These 25 T cell receptor beta chains originate from one sample sequenced in a study of T cells in women clearing cervical HPV infection. Repertoires were generated with immunoSEQ multiplex PCR, while TCRdb's copy carries only in-frame clones and drops some. The table counts tens of thousands of clones; about 5% lies in the top ten. The sample was blood buffy coat. The receptors shown here come from a woman between 18 and 70 years old with a cervical HPV16 infection that either progressed to CIN3+ or cleared (not recorded which).

Concerning this clone: From the germline J gene comes the end of the CDR3, since the read stops 3 residues before it. The chain employs TRBV19 and TRBJ1-1; D is undetermined. Trimming stripped 8 bases from V and 4 bases from J, with 17 bases between. The CDR3 runs to 14 residues. Germline V gene lookup returns CDR1 LNHDA and CDR2 SQIVND (reference sequence). The CDR3 protein is CASFPSGESTEAFF. CDR3 DNA, as far as it was read: TGTGCCAGTTTCCCGTCGGGTGAGAGCACTGAA.

Remarks on this clone: The read is 3 residues too short to cover the CDR3 end, so that end is filled in from the germline J gene. The rearrangement uses TRBV10-3 and TRBJ2-3; perhaps TRBD2 as D (6 bases). In germline, CDR1 is ENHRY, CDR2 SYGVKD. V gave up 8 bases and J gave up 0 bases, with 9 bases separating them. The CDR3 length is 13 residues. The sequenced CDR3 bases are TGTGCCATCTCCGGGGGAAGCACAGATACG. Translation gives CAISGGSTDT. The full CDR3 protein is CAISGGSTDTQYF.

On this clone: The read gets to within 3 residues of the CDR3 end, and the germline J gene fills in the rest. The rearrangement joins TRBV9 to TRBJ2-5; 15 positions match TRBD2. Germline-derived CDR1 and CDR2 are SGDLS and YYNGEE. The CDR3 is 18 residues long. The V gene end was trimmed by 0 bases and the J gene end by 4 bases; junction bases not matched to a gene: 7. CDR3: CASSVGTSGGGKRETQYF. Incomplete CDR3 DNA: TGTGCCAGCAGCGTAGGGACTAGCGGGGGGGGAAAGCGAGAGACC. Complete variable domain (other parts from reference TRBV9 and TRBJ2-5): DSGVTQTPKHLITATGQRVTLRCSPRSGDLSVYWYQQSLDQGLQFLIQYYNGEERAKGNILERFSAQQFPDLHSELNLSSLELGDSALYFCASSVGTSGGGKRETQYFGPGTRLLVL.

With regard to this clone: Read sequence stops 3 residues before the CDR3 end, and the germline J gene provides the missing end. The rearrangement joins TRBV2 to TRBJ1-1; D not resolved. CDR1 SNHLY and CDR2 FYNNEI come from the germline V gene. Trimming removed 10 bases at V and 3 bases at J, with 9 bases between. This CDR3 comprises 11 residues. The CDR3 DNA, read in part, is TGTGCCACCTCGCTATACACTGAA. This translates into CATSLYTE. The whole CDR3 is CATSLYTEAFF.

On this clone itself: The CDR3 end is not reached by the read, which stops 3 residues before it; the germline J gene fills it in. The chain carries TRBV5-1 and TRBJ2-2; 7 bases are shared with TRBD1. Germline values: CDR1 SGHRS, CDR2 YFSETQ. The CDR3 totals 16 residues. Here the CDR3 reads CASSLAPTGSNEKLFF. The part of the CDR3 DNA that was read is TGCGCCAGCAGCTTGGCCCCGACAGGGTCTAATGAAAAG. Full variable domain (outside the CDR3, taken from reference TRBV5-1 and TRBJ2-2): KAGVTQTPRYLIKTRGQQVTLSCSPISGHRSVSWYQQTPGQGLQFLFEYFSETQRNKGNFPGRFSGRQFSNSRSEMNVSTLELGDSALYLCASSLAPTGSNEKLFFGEGSRLTVL.

A note on this clone: The CDR3 goes on 3 residues after the read ends, and that part is filled in from the germline J gene. The V and J genes are TRBV19 and TRBJ1-2; D might be TRBD1 (6 bases). The length of the CDR3 is 11 residues. Germline values: CDR1 LNHDA, CDR2 SQIVND (reference sequence). CDR3 loop: CASSTGYDYTF. CDR3 bases read: TGTGCCAGTAGCACAGGGTACGAC.

CDR3 in amino acids: CASKGEETQYF. CDR3 DNA (partial): TGTGCCAGCAAAGGGGAAGAGACC. The genes are TRBV7-9 and TRBJ2-5; the D gene is possibly TRBD1 (5 bases). The CDR3 end falls 3 residues outside the read, so it is completed with the germline J gene. This CDR3 region has 11 residues. Germline assignment: CDR1 SEHNR and CDR2 FQNEAQ (reference sequence). Trimming shortened V by 7 bases and J by 3 bases, and 6 bases separated the two germline ends.

With respect to this clone: The CDR3 goes on 3 residues after the read ends, and that part is filled in from the germline J gene. V gene TRBV18 combines with J gene TRBJ2-2; 9 bases align to TRBD1. Germline values: CDR1 KGHSH, CDR2 LQKENI. The junction had 4 bases not matched to a gene; V was cut back by 1 base and J by 7 bases. This CDR3 region has 15 residues. CDR3 DNA, as far as it was read: TGTGCCAGCTCACCACTTACAGGGGGCCGCGGGGAG. Translated: CASSPLTGGRGE. The CDR3 as a whole reads CASSPLTGGRGELFF.

Comments on this clone: Its ends do not fully match the called genes, so a read error is possible. The missing CDR3 end, 3 residues past where the read stops, is filled in from the germline J gene. Other DNA sequences from this sample encode an identical CDR3 as well. The chain employs TRBV7-7 and TRBJ1-1; D is perhaps TRBD1 (6 bases). This CDR3 is 15 amino acids long. Germline V gene lookup returns CDR1 SSHAT and CDR2 FNYEAQ (reference sequence). CDR3 bases read: TGTGCTAGCAGCCTTGCGGGGGGCCTACAAGAGACC. This gives the protein CASSLAGGLQET. The entire CDR3 protein reads CASSLAGGLQETAFF.

Details on this clone: The read is 3 residues too short to cover the CDR3 end, so that end is filled in from the germline J gene. Other DNA sequences in the sample encode the same CDR3. The chain has TRBV5-1 and TRBJ2-7; TRBD2 agrees at 14 bases. This CDR3 has 17 amino acids. The junction had 5 bases not matched to a gene; V was cut back by 3 bases and J by 0 bases. The germline CDR1 and CDR2 sequences are SGHRS and YFSETQ. CDR3 DNA (partial): TGCGCCAGCAGCTCCGGACTAGCGGGAGGCCTCTCCTACGAG. Its protein product is CASSSGLAGGLSYE. The full CDR3 sequence reads CASSSGLAGGLSYEQYF. Using reference TRBV5-1 and TRBJ2-7 for the parts outside the CDR3, the full variable domain is KAGVTQTPRYLIKTRGQQVTLSCSPISGHRSVSWYQQTPGQGLQFLFEYFSETQRNKGNFPGRFSGRQFSNSRSEMNVSTLELGDSALYLCASSSGLAGGLSYEQYFGPGTRLTVT.

On this clone itself: The CDR3 extends 3 residues past the end of the read, so its final part is completed from the germline J gene. The chain carries TRBV5-1 and TRBJ1-4; possible D gene TRBD1, 6 bases. The CDR3 has 15 residues. V lost 4 bases and J 8 bases, leaving 18 bases between the germline ends. Germline V gene sequence: CDR1 SGHRS, CDR2 YFSETQ. CDR3 DNA (partial): TGCGCCAGCAGCCCGACCGGGACAAGGGAGGAAAAA. Translation: CASSPTGTREEK. The full CDR3 protein is CASSPTGTREEKLFF.

As to this clone: The CDR3 is cut off 3 residues early in the read; its end comes from the germline J gene. The chain has TRBV2 and TRBJ1-4, with TRBD1 matching 8 bases. Germline loops: CDR1 SNHLY, CDR2 FYNNEI. J lost 5 bases, V lost 4 bases, and 6 bases had no gene match. The CDR3 is 15 residues long. The CDR3 DNA, read in part, is TGTGCCAGCAGTGTGATGAGACAGGGGAATGAAAAA. Translated: CASSVMRQGNEK. The entire CDR3 reads CASSVMRQGNEKLFF. The full variable domain, in which reference TRBV2 and TRBJ1-4 provide the parts outside the CDR3, is EPEVTQTPSHQVTQMGQEVILRCVPISNHLYFYWYRQILGQKVEFLVSFYNNEISEKSEIFDDQFSVERPDGSNFTLKIRSTKLEDSAMYFCASSVMRQGNEKLFFGSGTQLSVL.

Comment on this clone: The read falls 3 residues short of the CDR3 end, and the missing part is taken from the germline J gene. This chain links TRBV5-1 with TRBJ1-4; the match to TRBD1 covers 7 bases. The germline gives CDR1 SGHRS, CDR2 YFSETQ. The CDR3 contains 16 residues. V lost 0 bases and J lost 3; bases outside the gene matches: 5. CDR3 DNA, as far as it was read: TGCGCCAGCAGCTTGGCCCCGACAGGGTCTAATGAAAAA. Amino acids: CASSLAPTGSNEK. The entire CDR3 protein reads CASSLAPTGSNEKLFF.

Turning to this clone: The missing CDR3 end, 3 residues past where the read stops, is filled in from the germline J gene. The gene calls are TRBV28 and TRBJ2-5; maybe TRBD1 (6 bases). CDR3 size: 14 residues. The V and J ends lost 3 bases and 7 bases respectively, with 15 bases between them. Germline-derived CDR1 and CDR2 are MDHEN and SYDVKM. CDR3 amino acids: CASSLTQGQVTQYF. CDR3 DNA (partial): TGTGCCAGCAGTTTGACTCAGGGGCAGGTGACC.

Details on this clone: The missing CDR3 end, 3 residues past where the read stops, is filled in from the germline J gene. The chain recombines TRBV20-1 with TRBJ1-6, with 7 bases lining up with TRBD1. CDR1 and CDR2 from the germline V gene are DFQATT and SNEGSKA (reference sequence). The CDR3 covers 14 residues. The junction had 1 base not matched to a gene; V was cut back by 0 bases and J by 5 bases. CDR3 sequence: CSARDRGDNSPLHF. Partial CDR3 DNA: TGCAGTGCTAGAGACAGGGGGGATAATTCACCC.

Concerning this clone: Read data end 3 residues before the CDR3 end; the end is taken from the germline J gene. This chain uses TRBV5-1 with TRBJ2-1; 8 positions agree with TRBD2. There are 15 residues in the CDR3. Trimming removed 6 bases from V and 5 bases from J; junction bases left unmatched: 10. Germline V gene sequence: CDR1 SGHRS, CDR2 YFSETQ. This chain's CDR3 is CASMGGRYRHNEQFF. The sequenced part of the CDR3 DNA is TGCGCCAGCATGGGCGGGAGGTACCGACACAATGAG. Together with reference TRBV5-1 and TRBJ2-1, the CDR3 gives the full variable domain: KAGVTQTPRYLIKTRGQQVTLSCSPISGHRSVSWYQQTPGQGLQFLFEYFSETQRNKGNFPGRFSGRQFSNSRSEMNVSTLELGDSALYLCASMGGRYRHNEQFFGPGTRLTVL.

This CDR3 is CASSASGTGPYEQYF. Partial CDR3 DNA: TGTGCCAGCAGCGCCTCCGGGACAGGCCCCTACGAG. This chain connects TRBV9 to TRBJ2-7; 8 bases agree with TRBD1. The CDR3 end lies 3 residues beyond the end of the read and is filled in from the germline J gene. The CDR3 is made up of 15 amino acids. The J segment lost 2 bases and the V segment lost 3 bases, leaving 7 bases of the junction unmatched. CDR1 and CDR2 from the germline V gene are SGDLS and YYNGEE.

A remark on this clone: The read stops 3 residues short of the end of the CDR3; the missing end is completed from the germline J gene. This chain connects TRBV2 to TRBJ2-7; the D is unclear. The ends were cut back, 7 bases at V and 2 bases at J, with 12 bases in the middle. The V gene's germline CDR1 is SNHLY and CDR2 FYNNEI. This CDR3 is built from 13 residues. This chain's CDR3 is CASMRHITYEQYF. CDR3 DNA (partial): TGTGCCAGCATGCGACACATAACCTACGAG.

Regarding this clone: The observed sequence ends 3 residues before the CDR3 terminus, with the missing tail filled in from the germline J gene. The V gene is TRBV2, the J gene TRBJ1-5, with D uncertain. The V gene lost 8 bases and the J gene lost 8 bases, with 19 bases spanning the gap. The length of the CDR3 is 14 residues. Germline values: CDR1 SNHLY, CDR2 FYNNEI. This chain's CDR3 is CASCRAAGGEPQHF. The covered CDR3 bases are TGTGCCAGCTGCCGGGCTGCGGGCGGTGAGCCC.

On this clone: The CDR3 end is not reached by the read, which stops 3 residues before it; the germline J gene fills it in. The chain has TRBV19 and TRBJ1-5, with D possibly being TRBD1 (5 bases). V was trimmed by 2 bases and J by 6 bases, leaving 11 bases between them. Germline assignment: CDR1 LNHDA and CDR2 SQIVND (reference sequence). There are 14 residues in the CDR3. CDR3 protein: CASSILQGRQPQHF. The CDR3 DNA, read in part, is TGTGCCAGTAGTATACTGCAGGGCCGTCAGCCC.

As concerns this clone: The read ends 3 residues before the CDR3 terminus; that terminus is restored from the germline J gene. The J gene is TRBJ1-2, the V gene TRBV7-9; D may be TRBD1 (5 bases). CDR1 is SEHNR, CDR2 FQNEAQ, per germline (reference sequence). The CDR3 length is 15 residues. CDR3 loop: CASSLRDWSSYGYTF. Partial CDR3 DNA: TGTGCCAGCAGCTTGAGGGACTGGAGCTCTTACGGG.

Turning to this clone: The DNA ends 3 residues before the CDR3 does, and the rest of the CDR3 is filled in from the germline J gene. The chain carries TRBV18 and TRBJ1-2; D is unresolved. CDR1 KGHSH and CDR2 LQKENI come from the germline V gene. The CDR3 sequence is 15 residues long. CDR3 DNA, as far as it was read: TGTGCCAGCTCACCACTAGCGGGAGGGCACTACGAC. It specifies CASSPLAGGHYD. The full-length CDR3 reads as CASSPLAGGHYDYTF.

Turning to this clone: Sequencing ends 3 residues short of the CDR3 end; the germline J gene provides the rest. This chain joins TRBV20-1 and TRBJ1-5, with D possibly matching TRBD1 (5 bases). Per the germline V gene, CDR1 is DFQATT and CDR2 is SNEGSKA (reference sequence). The CDR3 is made up of 12 amino acids. Here the CDR3 reads CSAQTSGDPQHF. The CDR3 bases that were read are TGCAGTGCTCAGACTAGCGGGGACCCC.

As for this clone: Read coverage stops 3 residues before the CDR3 terminus; the germline J gene supplies the remainder. The chain recombines TRBV7-9 with TRBJ1-5; D not certain. This CDR3 is 14 amino acids long. Trimming removed 3 bases from V and 5 bases from J, with 11 bases in between. Germline CDR1 reads SEHNR; CDR2 reads FQNEAQ (reference sequence). The CDR3 sequence: CASSLGWRDQPQHF. The covered CDR3 bases are TGTGCCAGCAGCTTGGGTTGGAGGGATCAGCCC.

Notes on this clone: The read falls 3 residues short of the CDR3 end, and the missing part is taken from the germline J gene. This chain uses TRBV2 with TRBJ2-7; unclear D gene. Germline-derived CDR1 and CDR2 are SNHLY and FYNNEI. Trimming took 5 bases from V and 1 from J, leaving 15 bases between them. The CDR3 contains 15 residues. CDR3 DNA (partial): TGTGCCAGCAGTTTAGAAGTCGGTAGTTCCTACGAG. This sequence encodes CASSLEVGSSYE. The CDR3 in full is CASSLEVGSSYEQYF.